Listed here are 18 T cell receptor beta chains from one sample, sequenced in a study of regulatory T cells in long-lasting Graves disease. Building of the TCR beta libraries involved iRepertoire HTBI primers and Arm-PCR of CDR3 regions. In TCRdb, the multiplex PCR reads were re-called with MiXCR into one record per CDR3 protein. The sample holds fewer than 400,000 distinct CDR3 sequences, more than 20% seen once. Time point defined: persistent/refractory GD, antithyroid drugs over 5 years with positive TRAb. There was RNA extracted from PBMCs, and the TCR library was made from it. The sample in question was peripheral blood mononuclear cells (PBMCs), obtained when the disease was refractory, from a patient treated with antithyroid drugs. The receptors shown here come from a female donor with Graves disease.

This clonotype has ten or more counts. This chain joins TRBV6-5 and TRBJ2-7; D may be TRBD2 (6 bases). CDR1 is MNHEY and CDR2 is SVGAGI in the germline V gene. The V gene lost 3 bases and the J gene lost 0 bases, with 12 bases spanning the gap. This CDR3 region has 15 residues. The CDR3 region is CASSYSRDSSYEQYF. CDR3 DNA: TGTGCCAGCAGTTATAGCCGGGACTCCTCCTACGAGCAGTACTTC.

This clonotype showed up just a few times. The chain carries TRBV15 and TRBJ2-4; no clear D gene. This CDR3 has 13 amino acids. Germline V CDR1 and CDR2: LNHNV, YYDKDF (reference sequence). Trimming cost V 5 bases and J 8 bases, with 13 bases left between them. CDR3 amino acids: CATSGPPWDIQYF. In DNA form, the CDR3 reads TGTGCCACCAGCGGGCCCCCCTGGGACATTCAGTACTTC. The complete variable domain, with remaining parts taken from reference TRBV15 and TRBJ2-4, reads DAMVIQNPRYQVTQFGKPVTLSCSQTLNHNVMYWYQQKSSQAPKLLFHYYDKDFNNEADTPDNFQSRRPNTSFCFLDIRSPGLGDTAMYLCATSGPPWDIQYFGAGTRLSVL.

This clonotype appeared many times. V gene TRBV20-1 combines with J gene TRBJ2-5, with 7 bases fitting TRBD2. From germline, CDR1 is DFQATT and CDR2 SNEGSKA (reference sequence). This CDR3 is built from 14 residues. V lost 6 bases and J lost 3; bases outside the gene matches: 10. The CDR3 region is CSAMGGLAEETQYF. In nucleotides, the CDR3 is TGCAGTGCCATGGGAGGTCTAGCGGAAGAGACCCAGTACTTC.

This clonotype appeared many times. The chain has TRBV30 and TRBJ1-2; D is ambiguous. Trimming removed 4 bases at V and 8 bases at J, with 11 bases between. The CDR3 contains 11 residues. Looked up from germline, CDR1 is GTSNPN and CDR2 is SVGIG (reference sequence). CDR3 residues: CAWTSGRGYTF. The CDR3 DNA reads TGTGCCTGGACGAGCGGAAGGGGCTACACCTTC.

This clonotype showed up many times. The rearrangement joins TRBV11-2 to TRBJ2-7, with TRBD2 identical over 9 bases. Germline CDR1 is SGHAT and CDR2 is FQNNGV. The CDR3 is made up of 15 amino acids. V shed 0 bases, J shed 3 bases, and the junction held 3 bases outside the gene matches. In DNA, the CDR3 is TGTGCCAGCAGCTTAGAGGCGGGAGGGGGCTACGAGCAGTACTTC. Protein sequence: CASSLEAGGGYEQYF.

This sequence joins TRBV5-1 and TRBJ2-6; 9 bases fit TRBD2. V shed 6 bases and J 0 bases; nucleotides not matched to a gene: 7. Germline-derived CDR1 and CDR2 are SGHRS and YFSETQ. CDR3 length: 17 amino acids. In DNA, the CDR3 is TGCGCCAGCAAGCGGGGGGAGACCAGCTCTGGGGCCAACGTCCTGACTTTC. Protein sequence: CASKRGETSSGANVLTF.

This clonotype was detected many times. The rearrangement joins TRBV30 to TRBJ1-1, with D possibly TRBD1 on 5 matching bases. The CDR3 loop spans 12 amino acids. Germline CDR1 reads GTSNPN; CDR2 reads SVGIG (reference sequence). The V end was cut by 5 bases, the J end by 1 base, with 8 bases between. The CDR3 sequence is CAWQGENTEAFF. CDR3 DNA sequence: TGTGCCTGGCAGGGTGAGAACACTGAAGCTTTCTTT. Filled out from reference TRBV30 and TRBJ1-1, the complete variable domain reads SQTIHQWPATLVQPVGSPLSLECTVEGTSNPNLYWYRQAAGRGLQLLFYSVGIGQISSEVPQNLSASRPQDRQFILSSKKLLLSDSGFYLCAWQGENTEAFFGQGTRLTVV.

CDR3 sequence (DNA): TGCAGCGCCCAGACAGGGTCCTACGAGCAGTACTTC. Protein: CSAQTGSYEQYF. The chain combines TRBV29-1 with TRBJ2-7, with 7 bases identical to TRBD1. CDR3 length equals 12 residues. V shed 7 bases, J shed 1 base, and the junction held 4 bases outside the gene matches. CDR1 is SQVTM and CDR2 is ANQGSEA in the germline V gene.

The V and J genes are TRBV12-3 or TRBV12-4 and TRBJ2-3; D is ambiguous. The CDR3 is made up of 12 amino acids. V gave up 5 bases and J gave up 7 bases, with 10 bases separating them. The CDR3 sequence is CASSHTLNTQYF. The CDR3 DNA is TGTGCCAGCAGTCACACTTTAAATACGCAGTATTTT.

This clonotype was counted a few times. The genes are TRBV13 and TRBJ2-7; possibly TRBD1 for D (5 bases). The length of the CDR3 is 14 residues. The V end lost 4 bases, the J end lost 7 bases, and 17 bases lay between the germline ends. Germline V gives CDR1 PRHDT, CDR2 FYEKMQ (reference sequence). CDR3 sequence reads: CASSYNLPGREQYF. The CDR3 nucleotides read TGTGCCAGCAGCTATAACCTTCCAGGGCGTGAGCAGTACTTC.

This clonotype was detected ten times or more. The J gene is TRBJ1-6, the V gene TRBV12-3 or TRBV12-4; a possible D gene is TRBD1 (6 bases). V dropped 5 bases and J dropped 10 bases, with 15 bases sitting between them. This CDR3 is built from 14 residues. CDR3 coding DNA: TGTGCCAGCAGTGATACAGGGTCTGTCTCACCCCTCCACTTT. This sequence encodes CASSDTGSVSPLHF.

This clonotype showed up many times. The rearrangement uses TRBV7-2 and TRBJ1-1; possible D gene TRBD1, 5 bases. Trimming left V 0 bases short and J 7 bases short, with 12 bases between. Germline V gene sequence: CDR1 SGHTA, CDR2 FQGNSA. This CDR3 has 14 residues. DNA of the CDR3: TGTGCCAGCAGCTTAGCGCCTGTAGGACATGAAGCTTTCTTT. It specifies CASSLAPVGHEAFF.

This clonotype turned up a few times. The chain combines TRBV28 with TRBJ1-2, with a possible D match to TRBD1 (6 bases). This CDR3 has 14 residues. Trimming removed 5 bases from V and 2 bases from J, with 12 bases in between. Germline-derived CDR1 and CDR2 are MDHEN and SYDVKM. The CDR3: CASSPGEINYGYTF. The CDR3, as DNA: TGTGCCAGCAGTCCAGGGGAGATCAACTATGGCTACACCTTC.

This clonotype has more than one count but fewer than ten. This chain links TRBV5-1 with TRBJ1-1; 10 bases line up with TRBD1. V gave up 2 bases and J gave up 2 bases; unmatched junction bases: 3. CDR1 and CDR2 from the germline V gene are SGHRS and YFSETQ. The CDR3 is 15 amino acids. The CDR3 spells CASSLATGGNTEAFF. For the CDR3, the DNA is TGCGCCAGCAGCTTAGCGACAGGGGGCAACACTGAAGCTTTCTTT.

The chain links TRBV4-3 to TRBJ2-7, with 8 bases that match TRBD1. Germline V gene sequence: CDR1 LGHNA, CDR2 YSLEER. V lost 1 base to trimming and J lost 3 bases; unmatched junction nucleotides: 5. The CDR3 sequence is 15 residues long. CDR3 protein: CASSQAATGVYEQYF. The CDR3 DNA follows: TGCGCCAGCAGCCAAGCCGCGACAGGGGTCTACGAGCAGTACTTC.

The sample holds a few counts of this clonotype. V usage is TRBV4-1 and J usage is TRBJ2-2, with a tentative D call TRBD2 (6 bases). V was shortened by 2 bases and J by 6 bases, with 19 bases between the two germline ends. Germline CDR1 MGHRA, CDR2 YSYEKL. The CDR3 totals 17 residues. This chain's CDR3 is CASSQISSVQRPGELFF. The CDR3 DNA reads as TGCGCCAGCAGCCAAATCTCTAGCGTCCAGCGGCCCGGGGAGCTGTTTTTT.

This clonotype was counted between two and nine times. CDR3 loop: CASSLEAREQYF. The CDR3 nucleotides are TGTGCCAGCAGCTTAGAGGCCCGGGAGCAGTACTTC. The V and J genes are TRBV7-9 and TRBJ2-7; D gene uncertain. Looked up from germline, CDR1 is SEHNR and CDR2 is FQNEAQ (reference sequence). The CDR3 contains 12 residues. Between the trimmed V and J ends, which lost 1 base and 7 bases, there was a span of 8 bases.

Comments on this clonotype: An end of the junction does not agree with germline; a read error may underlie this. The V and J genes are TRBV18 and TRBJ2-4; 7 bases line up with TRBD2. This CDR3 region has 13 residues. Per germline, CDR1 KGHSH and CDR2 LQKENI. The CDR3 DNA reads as TGTGCCAGCTCACCATCCCGGGACTACCAAAGAAGCTTC. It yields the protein CASSPSRDYQRSF.